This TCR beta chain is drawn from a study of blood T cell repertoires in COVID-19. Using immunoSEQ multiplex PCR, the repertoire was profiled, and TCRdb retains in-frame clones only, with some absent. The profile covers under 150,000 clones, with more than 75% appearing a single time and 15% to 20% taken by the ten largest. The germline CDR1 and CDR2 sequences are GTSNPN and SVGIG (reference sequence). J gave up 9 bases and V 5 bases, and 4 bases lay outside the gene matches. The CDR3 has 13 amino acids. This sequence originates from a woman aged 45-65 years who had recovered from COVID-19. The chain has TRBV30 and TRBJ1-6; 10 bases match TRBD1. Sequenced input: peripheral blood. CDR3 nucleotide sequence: TGTGCCTGGTCGACAGGGGGCGTTTCACCCCTCCACTTT. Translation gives CAWSTGGVSPLHF.